This T cell receptor (beta chain) was profiled in a study of identical twins. Study observations and caveats: Out-of-frame beta sequences exhibited a weaker degree of excess twin sharing.

Germline CDR1 SGHTA, CDR2 FQGNSA. J gave up 1 base and V 1 base, and 7 bases lay outside the gene matches. The CDR3 contains 16 residues. As to this clonotype: Its antigen remains unknown.

A universal primer site came from template switching; cDNA carried unique molecular identifiers. TCRdb re-derived calls from the 5' RACE reads in MiXCR, one entry per CDR3 protein. The sample consists of 500,000 or so distinct CDR3 sequences, roughly 21% of them appearing once. The same specimen was also included in a second study, on T cells expressing NK-cell markers. That source notes: Each of six donors carried dominant NKG2C+ clonotypes accounting for roughly 1.0-8% of CD8+ T cells.

The source of this sequence is a woman under 30 in good health. The sample was CD4+ T cells sorted from blood. The rearrangement uses TRBV7-2 and TRBJ2-7; 7 bases are shared with TRBD2. The DNA for the CDR3 is TGTGCCAGCAGCTTAGTGGCGGGGGTGGCGTCCTACGAGCAGTACTTC. This encodes CASSLVAGVASYEQYF. The entire variable domain, with the rest obtained from reference TRBV7-2 and TRBJ2-7, is as follows: GAGVSQSPSNKVTEKGKDVELRCDPISGHTALYWYRQSLGQGLEFLIYFQGNSAPDKSGLPSDRFSAERTGGSVSTLTIQRTQQEDSAVYLCASSLVAGVASYEQYFGPGTRLTVT.